A single sample gave rise to the 15 T cell receptor beta chains below, sequenced in a study of shared clonotypes between healthy human individuals. CD45RO-negative cells were positively selected for CCR7, leaving out terminally differentiated effector memory CD45RA+ cells. The assay was immunoSEQ multiplex PCR, and TCRdb's table has in-frame clones only and misses some. The sample carries a few million clones, just under 95% recorded once. The sequencing input was naive CD8+ T cells from PBMCs. The source is a man in his late teens or twenties in good health. Some clones in this sample may be carry-over from other donors' samples.

The chain is built from TRBV2 and TRBJ2-1, with 7 bases lining up with TRBD1. Germline CDR1 and CDR2: SNHLY and FYNNEI. The CDR3 spans 16 residues. V lost 6 bases and J lost 2; bases outside the gene matches: 10. The CDR3 bases are TGTGCCAGCAGGTCGAAATCCGGGACAGCCTACAATGAGCAGTTCTTC. Its translation is CASRSKSGTAYNEQFF.

The gene calls are TRBV27 and TRBJ2-1; possibly TRBD2 for D (6 bases). The V end lost 5 bases, the J end lost 7 bases, and 21 bases lay between the germline ends. The CDR3 covers 16 residues. CDR1 is MNHEY and CDR2 is SMNVEV in the germline V gene (reference sequence). The CDR3 region is CASSMGLLGTLNEQFF. CDR3 DNA: TGTGCCAGCAGTATGGGACTCCTAGGTACGTTGAATGAGCAGTTCTTC.

On this clone: The same CDR3 is also encoded by other DNA sequences in this sample. The J gene is TRBJ2-5, the V gene TRBV7-9, with D perhaps TRBD1 (5 bases). CDR1 SEHNR and CDR2 FQNEAQ come from the germline V gene (reference sequence). Trimming cost V 5 bases and J 5 bases, with 12 bases left between them. The CDR3 has 13 amino acids. The CDR3 reads CASSPPPGETQYF. The CDR3 nucleotides read TGTGCCAGCAGCCCCCCCCCAGGGGAGACCCAGTACTTC. The full variable domain, in which reference TRBV7-9 and TRBJ2-5 provide the parts outside the CDR3, is DTGVSQNPRHKITKRGQNVTFRCDPISEHNRLYWYRQTLGQGPEFLTYFQNEAQLEKSRLLSDRFSAERPKGSFSTLEIQRTEQGDSAMYLCASSPPPGETQYFGPGTRLLVL.

The chain recombines TRBV25-1 with TRBJ2-1; D is unclear. Trimming left V 4 bases short and J 0 bases short, with 10 bases between. Germline V gene data show CDR1 as MGHDK and CDR2 as SYGVNS. This CDR3 spans 15 amino acids. The CDR3 DNA is TGTGCCAGCAGTGCAGGAAAGAGCTCCTACAATGAGCAGTTCTTC. It translates to CASSAGKSSYNEQFF.

This clone was counted a few times. The same CDR3 also results from other DNA sequences found in this sample. The chain combines TRBV6-5 with TRBJ1-1, with D possibly TRBD1 on 6 matching bases. CDR1 MNHEY and CDR2 SVGAGI come from the germline V gene. The CDR3 runs 14 residues. The V end lost 4 bases, the J end lost 0 bases, and 9 bases lay between the germline ends. As DNA, the CDR3 is TGTGCCAGCAGTTCCGGACAGTTGAACACTGAAGCTTTCTTT. Translated, it gives CASSSGQLNTEAFF.

The J gene is TRBJ2-1, the V gene TRBV30; D is unclear. CDR3 size: 10 residues. V lost 7 bases, J lost 5 bases, and 6 bases lay in between. The V gene's germline CDR1 is GTSNPN and CDR2 SVGIG (reference sequence). CDR3 sequence reads: CASGHNEQFF. Here the CDR3 DNA reads TGTGCCTCGGGCCACAATGAGCAGTTCTTC. Looking up the rest from reference TRBV30 and TRBJ2-1 gives the full variable domain: SQTIHQWPATLVQPVGSPLSLECTVEGTSNPNLYWYRQAAGRGLQLLFYSVGIGQISSEVPQNLSASRPQDRQFILSSKKLLLSDSGFYLCASGHNEQFFGPGTRLTVL.

The chain recombines TRBV5-1 with TRBJ1-1, with TRBD1 as a possible D gene (5 bases). Trimming left V 0 bases short and J 3 bases short, with 12 bases between. CDR1 is SGHRS, CDR2 YFSETQ, per germline. The CDR3 extends over 15 amino acids. In DNA, the CDR3 is TGCGCCAGCAGCTTGGGAACGGGGACCCACACTGAAGCTTTCTTT. Translated, it gives CASSLGTGTHTEAFF.

This sequence joins TRBV30 and TRBJ2-1, with 8 bases identical to TRBD1. With V trimmed by 2 bases and J by 5 bases, 17 bases remained unmatched. The germline gives CDR1 GTSNPN, CDR2 SVGIG (reference sequence). The CDR3 is 18 residues long. The chain's CDR3 is CAWSPTIITGGWHNEQFF. DNA for the CDR3: TGTGCCTGGAGTCCAACAATTATAACAGGGGGTTGGCACAATGAGCAGTTCTTC.

The chain links TRBV7-3 to TRBJ2-5; D is perhaps TRBD2 (6 bases). V lost 3 bases, J lost 1 base, and 6 bases lay in between. The CDR3 runs to 13 residues. Germline-derived CDR1 and CDR2 are SGHTA and FQGTGA. Written as DNA, the CDR3 is TGTGCCAGCAGCTTGGGACTCCAAGAGACCCAGTACTTC. Its translation: CASSLGLQETQYF.

The chain carries TRBV5-8 and TRBJ1-1, with D perhaps TRBD1 (5 bases). V was pared by 0 bases and J by 0 bases, with 9 bases between. The length of the CDR3 is 15 residues. Germline V gene data show CDR1 as SGHTS and CDR2 as YDEGEE. The CDR3 protein is CASSLGQLMNTEAFF. The CDR3 DNA reads as TGTGCCAGCAGCTTGGGACAGTTAATGAACACTGAAGCTTTCTTT.

Concerning this clone itself: Other DNA sequences of this sample code for an identical CDR3. The rearrangement uses TRBV7-9 and TRBJ2-3; D not resolved. In germline, CDR1 is SEHNR, CDR2 FQNEAQ (reference sequence). Trimming removed 3 bases at V and 1 base at J, with 5 bases between. The CDR3 extends over 13 amino acids. In nucleotides, the CDR3 is TGTGCCAGCAGCTTTCGGGGCACAGATACGCAGTATTTT. Protein: CASSFRGTDTQYF.

V and J are TRBV7-9 and TRBJ2-5, with D tentatively TRBD2 (6 bases). V gave up 5 bases and J gave up 6 bases, with 16 bases separating them. Germline-derived CDR1 and CDR2 are SEHNR and FQNEAQ (reference sequence). CDR3 size: 14 residues. CDR3 in amino acids: CASSQKEGLKTQYF. DNA for the CDR3: TGTGCCAGCAGCCAGAAGGAGGGTCTGAAGACCCAGTACTTC.

V gene TRBV4-1 combines with J gene TRBJ2-7; perhaps D is TRBD1 or TRBD2 (5 bases each). Germline CDR1 MGHRA, CDR2 YSYEKL. The CDR3 has 15 amino acids. The germline V and J ends were trimmed by 4 bases and 4 bases, with 17 bases remaining between them. CDR3 in amino acids: CASSLGTAHGYEQYF. The CDR3, as DNA: TGCGCCAGCAGCCTCGGGACCGCCCACGGGTACGAGCAGTACTTC.

The V call is TRBV28, the J call TRBJ1-2; D call uncertain. The V gene's germline CDR1 is MDHEN and CDR2 SYDVKM. Trimming removed 1 base at V and 8 bases at J, with 17 bases between. The CDR3 sequence is 15 residues long. The CDR3 protein is CASSLLREWSEGYTF. The CDR3 bases are TGTGCCAGCAGTTTATTACGGGAATGGAGCGAGGGCTACACCTTC.

The chain has TRBV7-9 and TRBJ2-1; 12 bases fit TRBD2. V lost 4 bases and J lost 3; bases outside the gene matches: 13. Per the germline V gene, CDR1 is SEHNR and CDR2 is FQNEAQ (reference sequence). The CDR3 sequence is 19 residues long. The CDR3 protein is CASSSNSETSGRLYNEQFF. CDR3 nucleotide sequence: TGTGCCAGCAGCTCAAACTCAGAGACTAGCGGGAGACTCTACAATGAGCAGTTCTTC.